A selection of T cell receptor beta chains follows, all from one sample in a study of shared clonotypes between healthy human individuals. Clones were sequenced by immunoSEQ multiplex PCR, and TCRdb holds only the in-frame ones, with some missing. The table includes roughly 1,500,000 clones, under 99% detected once. Sequenced: naive CD4+ T cells sorted from blood. The receptors here all came from a man aged 25-45 years in good health. The CDR3 runs from the conserved cysteine through the conserved F or W. Fields, in order: V gene, J gene, clone size, D gene, CDR3 protein, CDR3 DNA. A D gene is named only where the DNA matches it firmly. Clone sizes are given selectively: once, few, many, or a class where the clone is expanded.

v_gene: TRBV27; j_gene: TRBJ1-4; abundance: NA; d_gene: NA; CDR3aa: CASSLARGASEKLFF; CDR3nt: TGTGCCAGCAGCTTAGCCCGGGGGGCGTCCGAAAAACTGTTTTTT
v_gene: TRBV7-6; j_gene: TRBJ2-7; abundance: NA; d_gene: TRBD1; CDR3aa: CASSTDPTGDYEQYF; CDR3nt: TGTGCCAGCAGCACCGACCCGACAGGGGACTACGAGCAGTACTTC
v_gene: TRBV5-1; j_gene: TRBJ2-1; abundance: once; d_gene: TRBD2; CDR3aa: CASSRTSGYNEQFF; CDR3nt: TGCGCCAGCAGCCGGACTAGCGGGTACAATGAGCAGTTCTTC
v_gene: TRBV11-2; j_gene: TRBJ2-2; abundance: NA; d_gene: NA; CDR3aa: CASSLGGPFTGELFF; CDR3nt: TGTGCCAGCAGCTTAGGCGGGCCTTTCACCGGGGAGCTGTTTTTT
v_gene: TRBV7-2; j_gene: TRBJ1-2; abundance: NA; d_gene: TRBD1; CDR3aa: CSTNPGQGRYGYTF; CDR3nt: TGTAGCACGAACCCAGGACAGGGACGCTATGGCTACACCTTC
v_gene: TRBV18; j_gene: TRBJ2-5; abundance: NA; d_gene: TRBD2; CDR3aa: CASSPLALTGGPQETQYF; CDR3nt: TGTGCCAGCTCACCATTGGCGCTAACGGGAGGGCCCCAAGAGACCCAGTACTTC
v_gene: TRBV9; j_gene: TRBJ2-2; abundance: NA; d_gene: TRBD2; CDR3aa: CASSPSGSPDGELFF; CDR3nt: TGTGCCAGCAGCCCTAGCGGGAGTCCCGACGGGGAGCTGTTTTTT
v_gene: TRBV11-3; j_gene: TRBJ2-3; abundance: NA; d_gene: TRBD2; CDR3aa: CASSPRLAADTQYF; CDR3nt: TGTGCCAGCAGCCCCCGACTAGCGGCTGATACGCAGTATTTT
v_gene: TRBV19; j_gene: TRBJ2-7; abundance: NA; d_gene: NA; CDR3aa: CASSIGSPGEQYF; CDR3nt: TGTGCCAGTAGTATAGGGAGCCCGGGGGAGCAGTACTTC
v_gene: TRBV5-4; j_gene: TRBJ2-5; abundance: NA; d_gene: TRBD1; CDR3aa: CASGGTGRLETQYF; CDR3nt: TGTGCCAGCGGGGGGACAGGGAGGTTAGAGACCCAGTACTTC
v_gene: TRBV25-1; j_gene: TRBJ1-5; abundance: NA; d_gene: NA; CDR3aa: CASSDSRLPGNQPQHF; CDR3nt: TGTGCCAGCAGTGATTCAAGGCTCCCTGGCAATCAGCCCCAGCATTTT
v_gene: TRBV11-2; j_gene: TRBJ2-1; abundance: NA; d_gene: TRBD2; CDR3aa: CASSPGLAGIGEQFF; CDR3nt: TGTGCCAGCAGCCCGGGACTAGCGGGGATAGGTGAGCAGTTCTTC